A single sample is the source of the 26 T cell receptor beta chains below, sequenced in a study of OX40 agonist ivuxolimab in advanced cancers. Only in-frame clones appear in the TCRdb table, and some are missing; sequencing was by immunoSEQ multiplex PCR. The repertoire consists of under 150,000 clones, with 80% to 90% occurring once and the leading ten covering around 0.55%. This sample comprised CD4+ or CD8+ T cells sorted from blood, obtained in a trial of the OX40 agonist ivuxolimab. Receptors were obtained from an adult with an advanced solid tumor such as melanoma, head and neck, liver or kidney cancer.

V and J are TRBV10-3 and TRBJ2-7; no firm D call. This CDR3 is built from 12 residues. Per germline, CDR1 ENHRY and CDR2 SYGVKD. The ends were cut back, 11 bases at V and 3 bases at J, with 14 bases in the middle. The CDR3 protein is CAAAANYYEQYF. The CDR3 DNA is TGTGCCGCGGCAGCTAATTACTACGAGCAGTACTTC.

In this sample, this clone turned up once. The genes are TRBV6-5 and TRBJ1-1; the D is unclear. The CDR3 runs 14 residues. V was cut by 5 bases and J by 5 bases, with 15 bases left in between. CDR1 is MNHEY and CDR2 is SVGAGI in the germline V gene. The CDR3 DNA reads TGTGCCAGCAGTCGCGACGGCGCGGGTACTGAAGCTTTCTTT. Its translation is CASSRDGAGTEAFF.

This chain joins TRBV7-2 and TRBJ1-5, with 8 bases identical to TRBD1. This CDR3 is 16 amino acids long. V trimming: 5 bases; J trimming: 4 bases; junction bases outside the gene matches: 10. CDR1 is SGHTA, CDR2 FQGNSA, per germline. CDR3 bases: TGTGCCAGCAGCCACTCCTGGACAGGGCATAATCAGCCCCAGCATTTT. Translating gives CASSHSWTGHNQPQHF.

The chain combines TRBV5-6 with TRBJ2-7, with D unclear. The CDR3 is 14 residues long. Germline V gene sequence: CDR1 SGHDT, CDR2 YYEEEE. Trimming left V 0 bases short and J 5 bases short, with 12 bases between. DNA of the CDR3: TGTGCCAGCAGCTTGGACTCATTACTAAACGAGCAGTACTTC. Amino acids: CASSLDSLLNEQYF.

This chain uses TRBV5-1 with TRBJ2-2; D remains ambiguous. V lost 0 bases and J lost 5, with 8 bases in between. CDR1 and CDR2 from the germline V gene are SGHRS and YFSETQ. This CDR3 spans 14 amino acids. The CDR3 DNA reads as TGCGCCAGCAGCTTGGGGGCGCAGACCGGGGAGCTGTTTTTT. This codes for CASSLGAQTGELFF.

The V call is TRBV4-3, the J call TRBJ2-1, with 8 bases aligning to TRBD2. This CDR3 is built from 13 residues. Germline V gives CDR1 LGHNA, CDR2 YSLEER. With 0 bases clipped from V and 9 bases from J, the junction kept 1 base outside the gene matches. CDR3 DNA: TGCGCCAGCAGCCAAGATCGGGAGGGTGAGCAGTTCTTC. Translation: CASSQDREGEQFF.

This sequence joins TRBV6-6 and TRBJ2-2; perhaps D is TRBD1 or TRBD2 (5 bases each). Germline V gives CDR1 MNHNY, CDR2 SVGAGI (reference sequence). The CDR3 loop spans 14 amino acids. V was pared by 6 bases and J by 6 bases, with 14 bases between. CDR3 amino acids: CASSPAGTAGELFF. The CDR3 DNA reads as TGTGCCAGCAGCCCCGCCGGGACCGCCGGGGAGCTGTTTTTT.

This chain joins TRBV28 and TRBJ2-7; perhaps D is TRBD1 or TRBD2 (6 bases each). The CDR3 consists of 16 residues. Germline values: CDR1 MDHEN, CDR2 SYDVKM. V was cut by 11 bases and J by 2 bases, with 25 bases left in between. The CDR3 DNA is TGTGCCGTCGGGGGCGGGGAACGGGACAATCCCTACGAGCAGTACTTC. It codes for CAVGGGERDNPYEQYF.

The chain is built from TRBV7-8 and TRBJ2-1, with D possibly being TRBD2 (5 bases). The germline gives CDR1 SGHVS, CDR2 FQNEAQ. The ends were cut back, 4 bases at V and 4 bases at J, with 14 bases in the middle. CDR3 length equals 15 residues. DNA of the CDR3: TGTGCCAGCAGCTACATAAGGGAGCAATACAATGAGCAGTTCTTC. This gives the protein CASSYIREQYNEQFF.

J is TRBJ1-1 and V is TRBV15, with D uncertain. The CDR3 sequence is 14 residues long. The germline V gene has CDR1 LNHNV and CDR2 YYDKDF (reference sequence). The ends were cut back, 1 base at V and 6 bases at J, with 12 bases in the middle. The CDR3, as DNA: TGTGCCACCAGCAGAGCCCACGGGCCGTCTGAAGCTTTCTTT. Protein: CATSRAHGPSEAFF. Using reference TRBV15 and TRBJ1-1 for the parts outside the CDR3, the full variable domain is DAMVIQNPRYQVTQFGKPVTLSCSQTLNHNVMYWYQQKSSQAPKLLFHYYDKDFNNEADTPDNFQSRRPNTSFCFLDIRSPGLGDTAMYLCATSRAHGPSEAFFGQGTRLTVV.

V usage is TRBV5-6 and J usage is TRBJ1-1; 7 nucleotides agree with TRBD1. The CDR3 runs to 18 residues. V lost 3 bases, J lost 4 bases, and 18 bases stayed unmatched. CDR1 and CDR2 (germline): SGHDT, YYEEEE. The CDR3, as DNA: TGTGCCAGCAGCTCCACTACGACAGGGCTTAATGTTGGCACTGAAGCTTTCTTT. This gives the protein CASSSTTTGLNVGTEAFF.

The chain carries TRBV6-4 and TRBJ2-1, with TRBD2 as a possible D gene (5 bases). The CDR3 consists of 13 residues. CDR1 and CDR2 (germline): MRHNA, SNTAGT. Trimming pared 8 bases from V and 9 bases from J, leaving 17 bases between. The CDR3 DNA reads TGTGCCAGCCGGGGTCAGACGGGCAGTGAGCAGTTCTTC. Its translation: CASRGQTGSEQFF.

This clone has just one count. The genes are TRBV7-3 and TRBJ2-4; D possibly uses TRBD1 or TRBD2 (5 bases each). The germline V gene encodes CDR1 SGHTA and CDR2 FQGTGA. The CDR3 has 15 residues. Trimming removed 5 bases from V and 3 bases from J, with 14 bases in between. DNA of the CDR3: TGTGCCAGCAGCCCCGGGACGGAACGCAAAAACATTCAGTACTTC. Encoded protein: CASSPGTERKNIQYF.

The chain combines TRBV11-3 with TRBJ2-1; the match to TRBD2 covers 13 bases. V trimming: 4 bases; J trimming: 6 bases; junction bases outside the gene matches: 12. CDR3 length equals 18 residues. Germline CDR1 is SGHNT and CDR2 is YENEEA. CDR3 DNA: TGTGCCAGCAGCTCTCCGACTAGCGGGGGGCAGGCGGCCAATGAGCAGTTCTTC. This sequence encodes CASSSPTSGGQAANEQFF.

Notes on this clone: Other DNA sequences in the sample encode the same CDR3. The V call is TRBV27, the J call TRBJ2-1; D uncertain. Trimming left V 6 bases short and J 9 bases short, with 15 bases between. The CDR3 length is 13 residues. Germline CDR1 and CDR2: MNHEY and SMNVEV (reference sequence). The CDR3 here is CASRRPDRREQFF. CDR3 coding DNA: TGTGCCAGCAGGCGACCCGATCGGCGTGAGCAGTTCTTC.

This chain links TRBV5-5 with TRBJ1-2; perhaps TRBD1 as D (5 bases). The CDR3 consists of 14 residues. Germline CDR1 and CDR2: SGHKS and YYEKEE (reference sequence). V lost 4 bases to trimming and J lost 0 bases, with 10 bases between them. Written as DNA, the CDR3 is TGTGCCAGCAGCCTGGGACGGACTAACTATGGCTACACCTTC. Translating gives CASSLGRTNYGYTF.

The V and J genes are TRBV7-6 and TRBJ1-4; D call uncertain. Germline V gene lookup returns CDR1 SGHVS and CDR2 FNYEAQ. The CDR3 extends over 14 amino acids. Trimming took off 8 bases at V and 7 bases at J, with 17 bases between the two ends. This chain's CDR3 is CASRQTREGEKLFF. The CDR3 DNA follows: TGTGCCAGCCGTCAAACCCGCGAGGGTGAAAAACTGTTTTTT. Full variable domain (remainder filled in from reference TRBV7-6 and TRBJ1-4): GAGVSQSPRYKVTKRGQDVALRCDPISGHVSLYWYRQALGQGPEFLTYFNYEAQQDKSGLPNDRFSAERPEGSISTLTIQRTEQRDSAMYRCASRQTREGEKLFFGSGTQLSVL.

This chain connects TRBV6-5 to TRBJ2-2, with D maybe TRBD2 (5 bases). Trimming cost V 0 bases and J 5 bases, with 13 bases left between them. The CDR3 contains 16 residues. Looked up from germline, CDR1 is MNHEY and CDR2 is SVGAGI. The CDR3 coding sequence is TGTGCCAGCAGTTACTCGACGAGTCGGGGTACCGGGGAGCTGTTTTTT. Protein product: CASSYSTSRGTGELFF.

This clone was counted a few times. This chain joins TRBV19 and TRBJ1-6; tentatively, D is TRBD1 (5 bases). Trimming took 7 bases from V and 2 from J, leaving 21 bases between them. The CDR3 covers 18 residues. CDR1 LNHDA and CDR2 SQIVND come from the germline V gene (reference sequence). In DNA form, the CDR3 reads TGTGCCAGTACCTCCACCCCGGGGCCTGGGACCTATAATTCACCCCTCCACTTT. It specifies CASTSTPGPGTYNSPLHF.

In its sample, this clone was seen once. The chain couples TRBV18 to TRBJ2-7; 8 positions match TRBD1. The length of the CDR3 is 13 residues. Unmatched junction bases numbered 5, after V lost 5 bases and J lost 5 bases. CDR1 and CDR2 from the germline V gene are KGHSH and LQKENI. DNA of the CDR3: TGTGCCAGCTCATCCCAGGGGGCGAACGAGCAGTACTTC. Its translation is CASSSQGANEQYF.

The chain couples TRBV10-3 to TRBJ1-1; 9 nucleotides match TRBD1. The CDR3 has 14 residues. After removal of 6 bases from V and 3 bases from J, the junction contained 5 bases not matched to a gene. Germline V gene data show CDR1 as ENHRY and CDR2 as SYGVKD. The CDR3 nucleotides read TGTGCCATCAGGGGGACAGGGAGGGACACTGAAGCTTTCTTT. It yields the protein CAIRGTGRDTEAFF.

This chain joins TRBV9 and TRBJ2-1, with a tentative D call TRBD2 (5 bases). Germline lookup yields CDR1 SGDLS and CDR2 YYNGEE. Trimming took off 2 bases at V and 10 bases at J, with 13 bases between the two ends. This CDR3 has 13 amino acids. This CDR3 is CASSVDFLREQFF. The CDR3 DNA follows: TGTGCCAGCAGCGTGGACTTCCTTAGAGAGCAGTTCTTC. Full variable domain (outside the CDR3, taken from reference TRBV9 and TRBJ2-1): DSGVTQTPKHLITATGQRVTLRCSPRSGDLSVYWYQQSLDQGLQFLIQYYNGEERAKGNILERFSAQQFPDLHSELNLSSLELGDSALYFCASSVDFLREQFFGPGTRLTVL.

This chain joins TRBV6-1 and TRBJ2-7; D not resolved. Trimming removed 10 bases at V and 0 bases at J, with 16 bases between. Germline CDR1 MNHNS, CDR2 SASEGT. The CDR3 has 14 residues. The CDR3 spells CATSVGPSSYEQYF. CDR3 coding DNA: TGTGCCACCTCCGTCGGGCCGAGCTCCTACGAGCAGTACTTC.

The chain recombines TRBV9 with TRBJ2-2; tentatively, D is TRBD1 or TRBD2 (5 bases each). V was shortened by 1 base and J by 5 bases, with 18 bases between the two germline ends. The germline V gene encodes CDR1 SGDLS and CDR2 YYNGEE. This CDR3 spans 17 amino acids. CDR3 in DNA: TGTGCCAGCAGCGTAAACTACGGGGCTATGGGAACCGGGGAGCTGTTTTTT. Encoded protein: CASSVNYGAMGTGELFF.

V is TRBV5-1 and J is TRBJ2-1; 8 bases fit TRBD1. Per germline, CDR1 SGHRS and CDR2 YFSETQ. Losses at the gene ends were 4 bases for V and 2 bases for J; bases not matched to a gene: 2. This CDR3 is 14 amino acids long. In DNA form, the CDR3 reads TGCGCCAGCAGCGGACAGGGACCCTACAATGAGCAGTTCTTC. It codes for CASSGQGPYNEQFF.

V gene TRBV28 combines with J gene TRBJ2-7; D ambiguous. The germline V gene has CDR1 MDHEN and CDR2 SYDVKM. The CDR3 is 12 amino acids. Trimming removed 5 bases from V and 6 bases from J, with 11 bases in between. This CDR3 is CASSLGPGEQYF. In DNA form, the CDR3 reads TGTGCCAGCAGTCTAGGCCCAGGCGAGCAGTACTTC.